This TCR beta chain was sequenced in a study of T cell responses to AZD1222 COVID-19 vaccine. The study's findings and limits: Across the whole spike, CD4 TCRs peaked at regions 160-218 and 743-854. Clonal diversity was possibly underestimated, and white British individuals and females predominated among donors. As reported, nearly half of all spike-specific TCRs target variant regions that are unmutated. Without day 14 samples, only post-peak T cell repertoires were studied.

CDR1 SEHNR and CDR2 FQNEAQ come from the germline V gene (reference sequence). This CDR3 is built from 16 residues. V lost 1 base to trimming and J lost 1 base, with 13 bases between them. In the case of this clone: Antigen specificity is unknown.

The repertoire was sequenced with immunoSEQ multiplex PCR; TCRdb's copy has only in-frame clones and lacks some. The profile shows 100,000 to 150,000 clones, approximately 90% of them singletons. This rearrangement joins TRBV7-9 to TRBJ1-1; D is unresolved. Sequences were derived from peripheral blood, sampled on day 0 of AZD1222 vaccination. The clonotype was recovered from an adult in good health. CDR3 bases: TGTGCCAGCAGCTTAGTGGGTAATGAAAGGAACACTGAAGCTTTCTTT. It codes for CASSLVGNERNTEAFF.